The 2 T cell receptor beta chains in this list originate from one sample, sequenced in a study of T-cell reconstitution after alpha-beta-depleted transplantation in children. The TCRbeta library was prepared with unique molecular identifiers. TCRdb re-analysed the PCR reads in MiXCR, keeping a single row per CDR3 protein. The sample carries 640,000 or so distinct CDR3 sequences, approximately 17% recorded once. Sequences were derived from PBMCs from the stem cell graft donor, sampled from the stem cell graft. The origin of the receptors is a human donor who donated a stem cell graft to a child with acute myeloid leukemia.

This clonotype was observed at least ten times. The rearrangement links TRBV5-1 to TRBJ2-3; D perhaps matches TRBD1 (6 bases). The V end lost 6 bases, the J end lost 0 bases, and 11 bases lay between the germline ends. The CDR3 spans 14 residues. Per the germline V gene, CDR1 is SGHRS and CDR2 is YFSETQ. CDR3 residues: CASNTGISTDTQYF. CDR3 nucleotides: TGCGCCAGCAACACAGGGATTAGCACAGATACGCAGTATTTT.

This clonotype came up once. A much larger clone differs from this one at a single base, so this may be a read error. This rearrangement joins TRBV4-3 to TRBJ1-5; 8 bases fit TRBD1. This CDR3 is 14 amino acids long. Per germline, CDR1 LGHNA and CDR2 YSLEER. CDR3 loop: CAGSQRTGNQPQHF. DNA of the CDR3: TGCGCCGGCAGCCAAAGGACAGGGAATCAGCCCCAGCATTTT.